This TCR beta chain was identified during a study of OX40 agonist ivuxolimab in advanced cancers. Study summary: Every 2 weeks, patients got intravenous ivuxolimab at one of six dose levels (0.01-10 mg/kg).

Of note for this clone: Its antigen is unidentified.

Blood draws occurred at baseline, cycle 4 day 1, and cycle 7 day 1. Study-level findings and limits: Within 6 weeks, CD4+ and CD8+ blood T cells expanded clonally at 0.1 to 3.0 mg/kg.

V lost 4 bases to trimming and J lost 5 bases, with 11 bases between them. Germline-derived CDR1 and CDR2 are MNHNY and SVGAGI (reference sequence). The CDR3 extends over 14 amino acids. Libraries were prepared by immunoSEQ multiplex PCR; TCRdb keeps only in-frame clonotypes and omits some of them. The sample yields 35,000 to 40,000 clones, around 82% seen once. The sample consisted of CD4+ or CD8+ T cells sorted from blood, taken in a trial of the OX40 agonist ivuxolimab. The origin of this receptor is an adult with an advanced solid tumor such as melanoma, head and neck, liver or kidney cancer. The genes are TRBV6-6 and TRBJ1-4, with D unclear. The CDR3 sequence: CASSLESENEKLFF. CDR3 DNA sequence: TGTGCCAGCAGTTTAGAGTCGGAAAATGAAAAACTGTTTTTT.